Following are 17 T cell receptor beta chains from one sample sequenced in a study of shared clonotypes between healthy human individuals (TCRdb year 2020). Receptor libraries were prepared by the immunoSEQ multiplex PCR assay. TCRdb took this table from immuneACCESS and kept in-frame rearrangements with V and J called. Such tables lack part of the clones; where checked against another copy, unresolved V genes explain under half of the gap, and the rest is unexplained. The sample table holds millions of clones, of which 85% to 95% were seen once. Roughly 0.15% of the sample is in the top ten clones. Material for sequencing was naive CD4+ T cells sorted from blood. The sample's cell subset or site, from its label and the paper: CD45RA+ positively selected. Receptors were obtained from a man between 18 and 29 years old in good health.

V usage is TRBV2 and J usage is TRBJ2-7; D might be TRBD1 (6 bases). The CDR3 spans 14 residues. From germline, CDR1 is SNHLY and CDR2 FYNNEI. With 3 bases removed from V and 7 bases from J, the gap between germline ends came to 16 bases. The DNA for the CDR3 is TGTGCCAGCAGTGAGAACAGGGCTTCGGGTGAGCAGTACTTC. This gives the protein CASSENRASGEQYF.

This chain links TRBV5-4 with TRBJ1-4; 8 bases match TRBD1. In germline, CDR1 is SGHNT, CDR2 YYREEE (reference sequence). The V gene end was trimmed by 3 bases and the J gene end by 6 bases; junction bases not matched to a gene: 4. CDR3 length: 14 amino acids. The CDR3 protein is CASSYRGTDEKLFF. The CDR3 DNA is TGTGCCAGCAGCTACAGGGGGACAGATGAAAAACTGTTTTTT.

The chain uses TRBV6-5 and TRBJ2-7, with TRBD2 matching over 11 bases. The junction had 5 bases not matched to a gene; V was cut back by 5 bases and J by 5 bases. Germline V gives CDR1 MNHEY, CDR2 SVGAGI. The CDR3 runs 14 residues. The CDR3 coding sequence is TGTGCCAGCAGTACTAGCGGGAGTTTCCACGAGCAGTACTTC. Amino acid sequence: CASSTSGSFHEQYF.

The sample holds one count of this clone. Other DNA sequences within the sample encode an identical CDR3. The CDR3 DNA reads as TGCGCCAGCAGCCCGGGACAGGGGAGTCACTATGGCTACACCTTC. Translation gives CASSPGQGSHYGYTF. This sequence joins TRBV5-1 and TRBJ1-2; 10 bases match TRBD1. J gave up 3 bases and V 4 bases, and 6 bases lay outside the gene matches. The germline V gene has CDR1 SGHRS and CDR2 YFSETQ. The CDR3 length is 15 residues.

CDR3 amino acids: CASSIEGQGNQPQHF. The CDR3 region has the DNA TGTGCCAGTAGTATAGAGGGTCAGGGCAATCAGCCCCAGCATTTT. This chain connects TRBV19 to TRBJ1-5; no clear D gene. Looked up from germline, CDR1 is LNHDA and CDR2 is SQIVND (reference sequence). This CDR3 is 15 amino acids long. V was trimmed by 0 bases and J by 2 bases, leaving 8 bases between them. Using reference TRBV19 and TRBJ1-5 for the parts outside the CDR3, the full variable domain is DGGITQSPKYLFRKEGQNVTLSCEQNLNHDAMYWYRQDPGQGLRLIYYSQIVNDFQKGDIAEGYSVSREKKESFPLTVTSAQKNPTAFYLCASSIEGQGNQPQHFGDGTRLSIL.

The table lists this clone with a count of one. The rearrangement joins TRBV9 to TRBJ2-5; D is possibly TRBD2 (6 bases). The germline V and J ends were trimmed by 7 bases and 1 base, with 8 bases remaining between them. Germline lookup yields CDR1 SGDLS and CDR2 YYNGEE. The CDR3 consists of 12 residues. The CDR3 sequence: CASGGSQETQYF. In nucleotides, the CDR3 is TGTGCCAGCGGGGGGTCCCAAGAGACCCAGTACTTC.

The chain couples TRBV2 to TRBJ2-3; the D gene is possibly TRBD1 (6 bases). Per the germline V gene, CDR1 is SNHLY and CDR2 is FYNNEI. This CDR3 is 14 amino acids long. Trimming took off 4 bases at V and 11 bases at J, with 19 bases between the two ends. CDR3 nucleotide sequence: TGTGCCAGCAGTGCACAGGGCTTCACAAGGGAGCAGTATTTT. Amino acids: CASSAQGFTREQYF.

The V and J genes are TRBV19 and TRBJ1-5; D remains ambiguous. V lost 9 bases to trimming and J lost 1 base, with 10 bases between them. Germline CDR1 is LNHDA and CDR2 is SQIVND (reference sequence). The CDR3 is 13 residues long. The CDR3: CARSGPSNQPQHF. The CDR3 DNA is TGTGCCAGGTCGGGCCCGAGCAATCAGCCCCAGCATTTT.

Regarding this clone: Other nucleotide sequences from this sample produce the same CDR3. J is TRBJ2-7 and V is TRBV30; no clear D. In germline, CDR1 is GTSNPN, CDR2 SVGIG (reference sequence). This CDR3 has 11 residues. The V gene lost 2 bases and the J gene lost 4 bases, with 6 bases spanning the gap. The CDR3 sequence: CAWSLTYEQYF. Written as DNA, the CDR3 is TGTGCCTGGAGTTTGACTTACGAGCAGTACTTC.

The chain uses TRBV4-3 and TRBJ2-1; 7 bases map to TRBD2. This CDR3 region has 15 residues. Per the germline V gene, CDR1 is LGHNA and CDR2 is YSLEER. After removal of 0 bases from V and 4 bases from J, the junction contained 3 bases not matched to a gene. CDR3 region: CASSQELARYNEQFF. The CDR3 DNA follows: TGCGCCAGCAGCCAAGAACTAGCGAGATACAATGAGCAGTTCTTC.

CDR3 bases: TGCGCCAGCAGGGGACAGGGGTGGATAGGTGAGCAGTTCTTC. Translation: CASRGQGWIGEQFF. The chain carries TRBV10-2 and TRBJ2-1; TRBD1 matches 10 bases. The CDR3 is made up of 14 amino acids. Germline V gene lookup returns CDR1 WSHSY and CDR2 SAAADI. V was pared by 6 bases and J by 9 bases, with 8 bases of the junction left unmatched.

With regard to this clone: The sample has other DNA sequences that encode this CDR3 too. The DNA for the CDR3 is TGCAGTGCTACCGAGACCCAGTACTTC. Its protein is CSATETQYF. This chain joins TRBV20-1 and TRBJ2-5; D uncertain. The length of the CDR3 is 9 residues. Trimming stripped 4 bases from V and 5 bases from J, with 2 bases between. Per germline, CDR1 DFQATT and CDR2 SNEGSKA (reference sequence).

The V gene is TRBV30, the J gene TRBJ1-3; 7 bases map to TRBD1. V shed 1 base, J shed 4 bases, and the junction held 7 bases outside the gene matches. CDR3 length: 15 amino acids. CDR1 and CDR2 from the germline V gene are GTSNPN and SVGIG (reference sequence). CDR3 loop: CAWSEQGLVGNTIYF. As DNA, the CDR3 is TGTGCCTGGAGTGAACAGGGGCTAGTCGGAAACACCATATATTTT.

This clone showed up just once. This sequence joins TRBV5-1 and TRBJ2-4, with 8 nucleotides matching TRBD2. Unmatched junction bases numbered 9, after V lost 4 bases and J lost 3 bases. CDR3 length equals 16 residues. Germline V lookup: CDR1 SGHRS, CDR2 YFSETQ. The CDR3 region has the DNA TGCGCCAGCAGCCCGGGACTAGGAGGGGGCAAAAACATTCAGTACTTC. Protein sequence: CASSPGLGGGKNIQYF.

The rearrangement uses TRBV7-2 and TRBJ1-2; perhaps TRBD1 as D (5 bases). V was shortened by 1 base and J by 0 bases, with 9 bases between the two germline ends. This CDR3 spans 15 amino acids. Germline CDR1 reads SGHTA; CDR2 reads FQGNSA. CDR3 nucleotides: TGTGCCAGCAGCTTAGGGGGGAGTTCTAACTATGGCTACACCTTC. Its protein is CASSLGGSSNYGYTF.

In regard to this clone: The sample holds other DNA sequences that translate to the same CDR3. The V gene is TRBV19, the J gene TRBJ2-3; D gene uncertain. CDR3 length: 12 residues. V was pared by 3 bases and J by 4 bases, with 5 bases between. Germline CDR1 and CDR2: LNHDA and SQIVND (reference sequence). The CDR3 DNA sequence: TGTGCCAGTAGTATCTCCCCAGATACGCAGTATTTT. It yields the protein CASSISPDTQYF.

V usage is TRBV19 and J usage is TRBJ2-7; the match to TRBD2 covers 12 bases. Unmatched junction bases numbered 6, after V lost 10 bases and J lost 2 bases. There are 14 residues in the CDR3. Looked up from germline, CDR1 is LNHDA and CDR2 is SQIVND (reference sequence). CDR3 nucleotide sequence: TGTGCCACCAAAACTAGCGGGGGGACCTACGAGCAGTACTTC. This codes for CATKTSGGTYEQYF.